Following are 10 T cell receptor beta chains from one sample sequenced in a study of vaccination and CD4 T cells after COVID-19. As for treatment: approximately nine-day PBMC culture with coronavirus spike peptide pools or control peptides (ViraFEST assay). According to the study, CD4+ T cells from the unexposed donor were gathered ahead of the COVID-19 pandemic (2011-2018). No antigen has been identified for these receptors. Sequenced with the Oncomine TCR Beta short-read assay was DNA taken from cultured CD4+ T cells. One entry per CDR3 protein results from TCRdb running MiXCR on the PCR reads. This sample yields around 5,000 distinct CDR3 sequences, of which 35% to 45% are seen a single time; over 25% belongs to the top ten. Sequenced material: CD4+ T cells from blood, cultured in vitro. Source of these receptors: a human donor in good health.

The genes are TRBV6-5 and TRBJ1-2; no definite D call. The germline V gene has CDR1 MNHEY and CDR2 SVGAGI. This CDR3 spans 15 amino acids. Trimming pared 0 bases from V and 5 bases from J, leaving 13 bases between. CDR3 sequence: CASSYSSGSLYGYTF. The CDR3 DNA reads as TGTGCCAGCAGTTACTCGTCGGGGTCCCTGTATGGCTACACCTTC.

J is TRBJ2-5 and V is TRBV27; 9 bases agree with TRBD2. V lost 3 bases, J lost 7 bases, and 12 bases stayed unmatched. CDR3 length: 16 amino acids. Looked up from germline, CDR1 is MNHEY and CDR2 is SMNVEV (reference sequence). This CDR3 reads CASSFRSGGPDGTQYF. In DNA, the CDR3 is TGTGCCAGCAGTTTTCGGAGCGGGGGGCCCGACGGGACCCAGTACTTC.

The chain employs TRBV7-2 and TRBJ1-2; TRBD1 aligns across 7 bases. V shed 2 bases, J shed 5 bases, and the junction held 5 bases outside the gene matches. The CDR3 sequence is 14 residues long. Germline-derived CDR1 and CDR2 are SGHTA and FQGNSA. The CDR3 DNA reads TGTGCCAGCAGCTTACGTGAGGGGGCTTATGGCTACACCTTC. It encodes CASSLREGAYGYTF.

The chain employs TRBV20-1 and TRBJ2-1, with 7 bases aligning to TRBD2. Trimming removed 5 bases from V and 5 bases from J; junction bases left unmatched: 12. Germline CDR1 reads DFQATT; CDR2 reads SNEGSKA (reference sequence). The CDR3 extends over 15 amino acids. This CDR3 reads CSAGGRETNDNEQFF. CDR3 DNA sequence: TGCAGTGCTGGAGGGCGGGAGACAAACGACAATGAGCAGTTCTTC.

The chain joins TRBV4-3 to TRBJ1-2; D gene ambiguous. Trimming removed 0 bases from V and 2 bases from J, with 10 bases in between. The CDR3 extends over 15 amino acids. CDR1 and CDR2 from the germline V gene are LGHNA and YSLEER. The CDR3 nucleotides are TGCGCCAGCAGCCAAGACCCTTGGGGAAACTATGGCTACACCTTC. Translation: CASSQDPWGNYGYTF.

This clonotype came up a few times. The chain joins TRBV15 to TRBJ2-5; unclear D gene. CDR1 is LNHNV, CDR2 YYDKDF, per germline (reference sequence). There are 15 residues in the CDR3. V lost 3 bases, J lost 1 base, and 12 bases lay in between. The DNA for the CDR3 is TGTGCCACCAGCAGCCCCCTAGAGCTCCAAGAGACCCAGTACTTC. Amino acids: CATSSPLELQETQYF.

This clonotype has only a few counts. V usage is TRBV20-1 and J usage is TRBJ1-2; TRBD1 matches 7 bases. Germline values: CDR1 DFQATT, CDR2 SNEGSKA (reference sequence). Trimming at V came to 4 bases and at J to 7 bases, leaving 6 bases not matched to a gene. The CDR3 contains 12 residues. The CDR3 nucleotides are TGCAGTGCTATTATGACAGGGAGTGGCTACACCTTC. Translated: CSAIMTGSGYTF.

The chain couples TRBV27 to TRBJ2-3; D perhaps matches TRBD2 (5 bases). The CDR3 consists of 16 residues. Trimming took off 2 bases at V and 5 bases at J, with 17 bases between the two ends. The germline CDR1 and CDR2 sequences are MNHEY and SMNVEV (reference sequence). In DNA, the CDR3 is TGTGCCAGCAGTTTAGGTGGGAGCCGGGTCGGAGATACGCAGTATTTT. It is translated as CASSLGGSRVGDTQYF.

This chain links TRBV7-2 with TRBJ2-3, with D possibly TRBD1 on 5 matching bases. The V and J ends lost 1 base and 8 bases respectively, with 13 bases between them. The germline V gene encodes CDR1 SGHTA and CDR2 FQGNSA. CDR3 size: 14 residues. The CDR3 sequence is CASSLEGKTGTQYF. In nucleotides, the CDR3 is TGTGCCAGCAGCTTAGAGGGGAAAACGGGTACGCAGTATTTT.

This clonotype was detected a few times. The J gene is TRBJ1-2, the V gene TRBV20-1, with D hard to call. V gave up 3 bases and J gave up 3 bases, with 8 bases separating them. This CDR3 contains 12 residues. CDR1 and CDR2 from the germline V gene are DFQATT and SNEGSKA (reference sequence). The CDR3 sequence: CSASTGDYGYTF. CDR3 in DNA: TGCAGTGCTAGTACGGGAGACTATGGCTACACCTTC.